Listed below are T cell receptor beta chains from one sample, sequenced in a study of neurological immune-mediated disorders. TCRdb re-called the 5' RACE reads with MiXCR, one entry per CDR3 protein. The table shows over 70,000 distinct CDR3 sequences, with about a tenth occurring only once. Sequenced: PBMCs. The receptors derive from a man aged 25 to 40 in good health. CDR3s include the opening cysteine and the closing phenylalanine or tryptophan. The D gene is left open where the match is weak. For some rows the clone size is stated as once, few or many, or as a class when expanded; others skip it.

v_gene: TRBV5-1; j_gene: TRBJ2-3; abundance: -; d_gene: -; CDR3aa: CASSLDPVGISDTQYF; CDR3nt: TGCGCCAGCAGCTTGGATCCAGTGGGAATATCAGATACGCAGTATTTT
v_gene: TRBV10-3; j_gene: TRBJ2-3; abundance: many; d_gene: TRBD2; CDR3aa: CAISDQLAGGPSTDTQYF; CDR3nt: TGTGCCATCAGTGACCAACTAGCGGGAGGGCCATCTACAGATACGCAGTATTTT
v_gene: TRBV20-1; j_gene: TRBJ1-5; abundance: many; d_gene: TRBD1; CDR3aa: CSARGTGGSNQPQHF; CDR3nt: TGCAGTGCTAGAGGGACAGGGGGAAGCAATCAGCCCCAGCATTTT
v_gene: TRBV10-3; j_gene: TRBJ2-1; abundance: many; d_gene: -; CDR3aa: CAISESSNNEQFF; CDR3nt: TGTGCCATCAGTGAGTCGTCGAACAATGAGCAGTTCTTC
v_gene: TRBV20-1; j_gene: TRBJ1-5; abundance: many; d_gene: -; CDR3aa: CSARDQWAGKQPQHF; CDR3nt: TGCAGTGCTAGAGATCAGTGGGCAGGGAAGCAGCCCCAGCATTTT
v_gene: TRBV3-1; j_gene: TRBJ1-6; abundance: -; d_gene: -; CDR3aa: CASSQDRLRNSPLHF; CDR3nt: TGTGCCAGCAGCCAAGACAGGTTGAGGAATTCACCCCTCCACTTT
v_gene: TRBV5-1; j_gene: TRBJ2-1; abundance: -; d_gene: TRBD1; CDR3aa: CASSLAGLGGTGGDNEQFF; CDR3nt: TGCGCCAGCAGCTTGGCCGGTCTTGGGGGGACAGGAGGCGACAATGAGCAGTTCTTC
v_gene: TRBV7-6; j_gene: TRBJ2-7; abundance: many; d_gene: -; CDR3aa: CASSAGPRDEQYF; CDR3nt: TGTGCCAGCAGCGCGGGACCGCGGGACGAGCAGTACTTC
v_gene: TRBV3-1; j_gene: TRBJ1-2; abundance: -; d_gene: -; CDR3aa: CTSSPEVRAGAVYYGYTF; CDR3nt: TGTACCAGCAGCCCCGAGGTGAGGGCGGGGGCCGTGTACTATGGCTACACATTC
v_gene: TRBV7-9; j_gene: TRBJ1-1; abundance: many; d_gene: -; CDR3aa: CASSLGTNTEAFF; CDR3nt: TGTGCCAGCAGCTTAGGTACGAACACTGAAGCTTTCTTT
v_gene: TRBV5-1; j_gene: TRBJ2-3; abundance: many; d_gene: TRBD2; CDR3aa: CASSLALAGKTQYF; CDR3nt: TGCGCCAGCAGCTTGGCACTAGCGGGAAAAACGCAGTATTTT
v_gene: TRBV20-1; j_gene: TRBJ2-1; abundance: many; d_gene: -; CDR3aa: CSARRRGTYNEQFF; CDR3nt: TGCAGTGCTAGACGGAGGGGAACCTACAATGAGCAGTTCTTC
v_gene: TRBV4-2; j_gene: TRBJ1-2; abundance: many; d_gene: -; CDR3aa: CASSQKTGTSANYGYTF; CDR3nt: TGTGCCAGCAGCCAAAAGACCGGGACGAGTGCTAACTATGGCTACACCTTC
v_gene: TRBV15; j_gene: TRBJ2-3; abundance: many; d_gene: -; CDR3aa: CATSIPGTDTQYF; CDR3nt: TGTGCCACCAGCATCCCTGGGACAGATACGCAGTATTTT
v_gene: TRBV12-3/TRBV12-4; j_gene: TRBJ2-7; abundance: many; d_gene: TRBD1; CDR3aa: CASSLGQGLYEQYF; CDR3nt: TGTGCCAGCAGTTTGGGACAGGGGTTATACGAGCAGTACTTC
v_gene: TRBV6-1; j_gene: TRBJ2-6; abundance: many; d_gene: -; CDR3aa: CASSDWANVLTF; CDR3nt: TGTGCCAGCAGTGATTGGGCCAACGTCCTGACTTTC
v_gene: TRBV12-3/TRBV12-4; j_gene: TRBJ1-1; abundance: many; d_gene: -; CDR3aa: CASSFPVGGGEEAFF; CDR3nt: TGTGCCAGCAGTTTCCCAGTGGGAGGTGGGGAGGAAGCTTTCTTT
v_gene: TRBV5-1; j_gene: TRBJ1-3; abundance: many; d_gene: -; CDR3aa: CASSPDLANGNTIYF; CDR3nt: TGCGCCAGCAGCCCGGACTTGGCAAATGGAAACACCATATATTTT
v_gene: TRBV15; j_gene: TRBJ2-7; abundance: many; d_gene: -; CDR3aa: CATSTLYEQYF; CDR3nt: TGTGCCACCAGCACCCTCTACGAGCAGTACTTC
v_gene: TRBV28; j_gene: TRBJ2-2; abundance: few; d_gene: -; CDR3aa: CASSPDFAPVNLFF; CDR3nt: TGTGCCAGCAGTCCGGATTTCGCTCCGGTTAATCTGTTTTTT
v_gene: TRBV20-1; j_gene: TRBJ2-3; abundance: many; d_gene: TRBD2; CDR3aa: CSASVLAGADTQYF; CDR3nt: TGCAGTGCTAGCGTACTAGCGGGAGCAGATACGCAGTATTTT
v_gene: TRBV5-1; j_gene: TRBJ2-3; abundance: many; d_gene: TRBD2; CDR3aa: CASSFLLAGAVGTDTQYF; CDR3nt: TGCGCCAGCAGCTTTCTACTAGCGGGAGCAGTCGGCACAGATACGCAGTATTTT
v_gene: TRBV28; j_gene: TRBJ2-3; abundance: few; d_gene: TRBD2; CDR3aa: CAISSTGGAGDTQYF; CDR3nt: TGTGCCATTTCCTCAACCGGGGGGGCGGGGGATACGCAGTATTTT
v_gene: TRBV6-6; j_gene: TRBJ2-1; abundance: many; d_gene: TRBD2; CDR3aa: CASSYATSPNEQFF; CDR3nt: TGTGCCAGCAGTTACGCGACTAGCCCCAATGAGCAGTTCTTC
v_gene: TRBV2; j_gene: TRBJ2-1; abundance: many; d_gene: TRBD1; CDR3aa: CASSDVRTGGEEQFF; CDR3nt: TGTGCCAGCAGTGATGTAAGGACAGGGGGCGAGGAGCAGTTCTTC
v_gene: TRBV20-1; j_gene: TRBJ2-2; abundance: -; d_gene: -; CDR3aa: CSAHKRNTGELFF; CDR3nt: TGCAGTGCTCATAAGAGAAACACCGGGGAGCTGTTTTTT
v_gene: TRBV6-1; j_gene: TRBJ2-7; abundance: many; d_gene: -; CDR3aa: CASSTRISSEQYF; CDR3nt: TGTGCCAGCAGTACCCGTATCTCCTCCGAGCAGTACTTC
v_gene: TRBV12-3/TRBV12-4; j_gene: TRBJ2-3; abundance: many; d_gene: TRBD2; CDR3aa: CASSPGLLNFGDTQYF; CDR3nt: TGTGCCAGCAGTCCGGGACTACTCAACTTTGGGGATACGCAGTATTTT
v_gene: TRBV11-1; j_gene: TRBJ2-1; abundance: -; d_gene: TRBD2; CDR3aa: CASSLEGLAPNEQFF; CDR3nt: TGTGCCAGCAGCTTAGAGGGACTAGCGCCCAATGAGCAGTTCTTC
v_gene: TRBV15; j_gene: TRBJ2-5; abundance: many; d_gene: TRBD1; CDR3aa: CATSTDRGQETQYF; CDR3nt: TGTGCCACCAGTACCGACAGGGGACAAGAGACCCAGTACTTC
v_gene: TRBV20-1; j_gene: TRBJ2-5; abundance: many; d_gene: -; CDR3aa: CSARDLGGETQYF; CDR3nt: TGCAGTGCTAGAGATTTGGGAGGAGAGACCCAGTACTTC
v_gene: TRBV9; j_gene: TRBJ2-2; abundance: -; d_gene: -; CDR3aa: CASSPREVSYSVTGELFF; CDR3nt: TGTGCCAGCAGCCCGAGGGAGGTATCTTATAGCGTGACCGGGGAGCTGTTTTTT
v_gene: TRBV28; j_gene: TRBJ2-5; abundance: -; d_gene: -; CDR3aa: CATHRGQIQETQYF; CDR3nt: TGTGCCACCCACCGAGGACAAATCCAAGAGACCCAGTACTTC
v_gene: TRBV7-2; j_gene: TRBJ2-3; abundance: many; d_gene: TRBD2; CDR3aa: CASSLAAGGRTDTQYF; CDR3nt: TGTGCCAGCAGCTTAGCGGCGGGAGGTCGCACAGATACGCAGTATTTT
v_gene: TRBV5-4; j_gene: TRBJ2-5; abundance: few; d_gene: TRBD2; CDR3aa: CASSVNSGRALEETQYF; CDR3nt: TGTGCCAGCAGCGTGAATAGCGGGAGGGCCTTGGAAGAGACCCAGTACTTC
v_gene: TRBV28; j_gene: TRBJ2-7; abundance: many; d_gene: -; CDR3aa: CASSLGYYEQYF; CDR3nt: TGTGCCAGCAGTTTGGGGTACTACGAGCAGTACTTC
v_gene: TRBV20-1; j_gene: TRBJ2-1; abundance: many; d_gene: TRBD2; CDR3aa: CSARYSGRALGEQFF; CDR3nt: TGCAGTGCTAGATATAGCGGGAGGGCCCTCGGTGAGCAGTTCTTC
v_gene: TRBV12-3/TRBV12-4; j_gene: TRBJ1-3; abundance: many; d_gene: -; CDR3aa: CASCYTPFSSGNTIYF; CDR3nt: TGTGCCAGCTGCTATACGCCGTTTTCCTCTGGAAACACCATATATTTT
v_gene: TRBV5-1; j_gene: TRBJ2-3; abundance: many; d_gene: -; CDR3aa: CASSLEGLAVGDTQYF; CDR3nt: TGCGCCAGCAGCTTGGAAGGTCTAGCAGTGGGAGATACGCAGTATTTT
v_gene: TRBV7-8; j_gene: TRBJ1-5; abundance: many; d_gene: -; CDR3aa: CASSLGGGNQPQHF; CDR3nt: TGTGCCAGCAGTTTAGGTGGAGGCAATCAGCCCCAGCATTTT